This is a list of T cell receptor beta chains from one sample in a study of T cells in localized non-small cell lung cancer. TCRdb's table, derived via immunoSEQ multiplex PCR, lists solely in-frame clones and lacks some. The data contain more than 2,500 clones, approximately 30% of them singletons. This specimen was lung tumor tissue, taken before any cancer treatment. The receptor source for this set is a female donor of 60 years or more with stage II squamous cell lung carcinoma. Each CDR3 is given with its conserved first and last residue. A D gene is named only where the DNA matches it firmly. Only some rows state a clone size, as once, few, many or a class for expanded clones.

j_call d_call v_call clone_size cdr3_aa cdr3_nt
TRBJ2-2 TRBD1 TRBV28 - CATSGQGAGELFF TGTGCCACCTCGGGACAGGGGGCCGGGGAGCTGTTTTTT
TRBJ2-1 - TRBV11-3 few CASSLGSQGSNEQFF TGTGCCAGCAGCCTGGGGTCCCAAGGTAGCAATGAGCAGTTCTTC
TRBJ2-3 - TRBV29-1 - CSVESGTFTDTQYF TGCAGCGTTGAATCCGGGACTTTCACAGATACGCAGTATTTT
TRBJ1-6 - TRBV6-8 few CASSYDNSPLHF TGTGCCAGCAGTTACGACAATTCACCCCTCCACTTT
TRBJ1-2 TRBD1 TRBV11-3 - CASSLRQGAPDGYTF TGTGCCAGCAGCTTAAGGCAGGGGGCGCCGGATGGCTACACCTTC
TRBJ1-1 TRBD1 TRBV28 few CASSLGTGPNTEAFF TGTGCCAGCAGTTTAGGGACAGGGCCGAACACTGAAGCTTTCTTT
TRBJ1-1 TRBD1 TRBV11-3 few CASSSNTGGASEAFF TGTGCCAGCAGTAGCAATACAGGGGGCGCCTCTGAAGCTTTCTTT
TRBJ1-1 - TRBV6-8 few CASSRLGDTEAFF TGTGCCAGCAGCCGCTTGGGGGACACTGAAGCTTTCTTT
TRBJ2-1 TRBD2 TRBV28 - CASQLADLYNEQFF TGTGCCAGCCAACTAGCGGATTTATACAATGAGCAGTTCTTC
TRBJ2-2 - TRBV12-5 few CASGEGWGTIGELFF TGTGCTAGTGGGGAAGGTTGGGGGACCATCGGGGAGCTGTTTTTT
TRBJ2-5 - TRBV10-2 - CARSRTEGQETQYF TGCGCCAGGTCCCGGACAGAGGGTCAAGAGACCCAGTACTTC
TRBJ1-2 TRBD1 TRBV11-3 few CASSPGTGQGDYGYTF TGTGCCAGCAGCCCCGGGACAGGGCAGGGCGACTATGGCTACACCTTC
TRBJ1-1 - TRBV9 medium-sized CASSELGTVNTEAFF TGTGCCAGCAGCGAACTCGGGACGGTGAACACTGAAGCTTTCTTT